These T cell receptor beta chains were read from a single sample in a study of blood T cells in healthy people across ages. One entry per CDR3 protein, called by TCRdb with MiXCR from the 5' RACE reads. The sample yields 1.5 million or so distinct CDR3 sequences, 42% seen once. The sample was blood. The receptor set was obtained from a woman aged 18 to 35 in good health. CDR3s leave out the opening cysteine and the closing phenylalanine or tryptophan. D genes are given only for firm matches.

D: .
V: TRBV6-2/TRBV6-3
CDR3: ASSDFEVNEQY

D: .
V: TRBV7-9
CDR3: ASSHGEGSYTEAF

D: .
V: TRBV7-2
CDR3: ASSTGTNTYEQY

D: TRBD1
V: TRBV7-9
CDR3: ASSVVQGAEAF

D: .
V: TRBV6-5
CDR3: VSSYVGAGANVLT

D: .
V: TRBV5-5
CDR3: ASSLAWGFTEAF

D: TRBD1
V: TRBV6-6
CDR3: ASVDRGPYGYT

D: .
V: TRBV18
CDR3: ASSPMSGNTEAF

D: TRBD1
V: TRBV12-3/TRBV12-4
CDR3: ASRTTGTGSLF

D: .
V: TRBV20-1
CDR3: SAMGAEFADTQY

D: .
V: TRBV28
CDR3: ASGGREGARTTDTQY

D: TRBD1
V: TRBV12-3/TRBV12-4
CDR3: ASSANRGSTEAF

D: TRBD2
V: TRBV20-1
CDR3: SADGSATSGITDTQY

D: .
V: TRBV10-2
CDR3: ASSESPGHHHYGYT

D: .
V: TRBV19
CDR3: ASSTRTRIDEQY

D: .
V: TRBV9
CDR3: ASSVGSGPQH

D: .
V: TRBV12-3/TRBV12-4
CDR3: ASSRWAADTQETQY

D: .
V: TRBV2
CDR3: ASREVGEQPQH

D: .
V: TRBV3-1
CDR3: ASSQRGQRSYGYT

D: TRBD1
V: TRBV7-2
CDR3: ASSLDVTGGVTGELF

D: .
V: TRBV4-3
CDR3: ASSQEGGHSPLH

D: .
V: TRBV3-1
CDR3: ASSQGRGAKNIQY

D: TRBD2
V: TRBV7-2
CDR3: ASSAQRGRAGYNEQF

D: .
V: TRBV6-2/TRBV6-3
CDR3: ASSYSSLQGGLTWQF

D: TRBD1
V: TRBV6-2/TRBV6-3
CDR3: ASSNPDRAINIQY

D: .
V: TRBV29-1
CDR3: SVPGLFSEQF

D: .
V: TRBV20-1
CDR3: SARDPWSEESPQH

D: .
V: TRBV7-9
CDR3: ASNINGGASTDTQY

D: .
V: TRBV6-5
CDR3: ASSLGFGSYNSPLH

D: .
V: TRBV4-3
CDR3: ASSQDTKETLY

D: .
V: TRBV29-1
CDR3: SVRQGPSDTEAF

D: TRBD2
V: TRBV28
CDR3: ASSKDGLAGLNEQF